One sample yielded the 24 T cell receptor beta chains listed below, sequenced in a study of blood T cell repertoires in COVID-19. Only in-frame clones appear in the TCRdb table, and some are missing; sequencing was by immunoSEQ multiplex PCR. The sample includes over 55,000 clones, 85% to 90% of them seen just once. Material: peripheral blood. The receptor source for this set is a man in his forties or fifties with active COVID-19.

This clone turned up a few times. This chain connects TRBV7-9 to TRBJ2-7; D is uncertain. The V gene lost 4 bases and the J gene lost 4 bases, with 11 bases spanning the gap. The CDR3 contains 13 residues. Looked up from germline, CDR1 is SEHNR and CDR2 is FQNEAQ (reference sequence). The CDR3 loop is CASSYHTVYEQYF. The CDR3 DNA sequence: TGTGCCAGCAGCTACCACACAGTTTACGAGCAGTACTTC.

V usage is TRBV2 and J usage is TRBJ1-1; D not certain. V lost 3 bases to trimming and J lost 1 base, with 3 bases between them. Germline CDR1 reads SNHLY; CDR2 reads FYNNEI. This CDR3 contains 12 residues. The CDR3 loop reads CASSDSNTEAFF. The DNA of the CDR3 is TGTGCCAGCAGTGACTCGAACACTGAAGCTTTCTTT.

This sequence joins TRBV25-1 and TRBJ2-7; no clear D gene. From germline, CDR1 is MGHDK and CDR2 SYGVNS. The CDR3 spans 12 residues. Trimming pared 5 bases from V and 6 bases from J, leaving 11 bases between. CDR3 nucleotide sequence: TGTGCCAGCAGTACTCATGGGCTCGAGCAGTACTTC. Translation gives CASSTHGLEQYF.

This clone was detected ten times or more. This chain uses TRBV9 with TRBJ2-7; D possibly corresponds to TRBD2 (6 bases). This CDR3 is built from 15 residues. CDR1 and CDR2 from the germline V gene are SGDLS and YYNGEE. V lost 0 bases to trimming and J lost 0 bases, with 10 bases between them. As DNA, the CDR3 is TGTGCCAGCAGCGTAGCTGGGGGGAGCTCCTACGAGCAGTACTTC. It is translated as CASSVAGGSSYEQYF.

In its sample, this clone was seen a few times. The chain joins TRBV27 to TRBJ2-1, with D perhaps TRBD2 (6 bases). In germline, CDR1 is MNHEY, CDR2 SMNVEV (reference sequence). The V and J ends lost 4 bases and 8 bases respectively, with 15 bases between them. The CDR3 length is 14 residues. In nucleotides, the CDR3 is TGTGCCAGCAGTTCCCGGACTATAGCGGATGAGCAGTTCTTC. It encodes CASSSRTIADEQFF.

This chain joins TRBV6-2 or TRBV6-3 and TRBJ2-7; tentatively, D is TRBD2 (7 bases). Germline V gene data show CDR1 as MNHEY and CDR2 as SVGEGT. V lost 6 bases and J 3 bases, leaving 18 bases between the germline ends. CDR3 length equals 15 residues. DNA of the CDR3: TGTGCCAGCAGCAAAGACGCGGGGGCAAACTACGAGCAGTACTTC. Its translation is CASSKDAGANYEQYF.

The gene calls are TRBV5-1 and TRBJ1-2; TRBD1 might be the D (5 bases). V lost 3 bases and J lost 6, with 15 bases in between. Germline CDR1 SGHRS, CDR2 YFSETQ. There are 14 residues in the CDR3. For the CDR3, the DNA is TGCGCCAGCAGCTCGACATCTGGACAAGATGGCTACACCTTC. Translating gives CASSSTSGQDGYTF.

This sequence joins TRBV6-1 and TRBJ2-5, with 9 nucleotides matching TRBD2. Germline assignment: CDR1 MNHNS and CDR2 SASEGT. J gave up 3 bases and V 4 bases, and 9 bases lay outside the gene matches. CDR3 length: 16 residues. CDR3 coding DNA: TGTGCCAGCAGTGCATTTGCTAGCGGGACGGAAGAGACCCAGTACTTC. This encodes CASSAFASGTEETQYF.

The chain has TRBV7-2 and TRBJ2-7, with D tentatively TRBD1 (6 bases). Trimming took 5 bases from V and 2 from J, leaving 10 bases between them. The CDR3 extends over 13 amino acids. Germline CDR1 reads SGHTA; CDR2 reads FQGNSA. This chain's CDR3 is CASSPQGPYEQYF. CDR3 DNA: TGTGCCAGCAGCCCACAGGGTCCCTACGAGCAGTACTTC.

The chain has TRBV5-8 and TRBJ2-5; 13 nucleotides align to TRBD2. Germline-derived CDR1 and CDR2 are SGHTS and YDEGEE. V shed 5 bases and J 0 bases; nucleotides not matched to a gene: 4. The CDR3 extends over 16 amino acids. The CDR3 reads CASSPTSGGYQETQYF. The DNA for the CDR3 is TGTGCCAGCAGTCCGACTAGCGGGGGGTACCAAGAGACCCAGTACTTC.

The chain recombines TRBV28 with TRBJ1-2; D not certain. The length of the CDR3 is 12 residues. The V end lost 3 bases, the J end lost 5 bases, and 7 bases lay between the germline ends. Germline CDR1 MDHEN, CDR2 SYDVKM. Here the CDR3 DNA reads TGTGCCAGCAGTTTGGGGAGATATGGCTACACCTTC. Translation: CASSLGRYGYTF.

Here the CDR3 reads CASGPGTGFQNTQYF. Here the CDR3 DNA reads TGTGCCTCGGGCCCAGGGACAGGGTTTCAAAATACGCAGTATTTT. The chain is built from TRBV24-1 and TRBJ2-3; the match to TRBD1 covers 9 bases. The V and J ends lost 12 bases and 7 bases, in that order; junction bases with no gene match: 16. The length of the CDR3 is 15 residues. CDR1 KGHDR and CDR2 SFDVKD come from the germline V gene.

This clone was found a few times. J is TRBJ1-5 and V is TRBV18; D may be TRBD1 (6 bases). From germline, CDR1 is KGHSH and CDR2 LQKENI. The length of the CDR3 is 16 residues. V lost 3 bases, J lost 0 bases, and 12 bases lay in between. CDR3 loop: CASSPGHLYSNQPQHF. The CDR3 DNA reads as TGTGCCAGCTCACCGGGACACCTTTATAGCAATCAGCCCCAGCATTTT.

This chain connects TRBV9 to TRBJ2-1; 10 nucleotides line up with TRBD2. CDR1 and CDR2 from the germline V gene are SGDLS and YYNGEE. V trimming: 0 bases; J trimming: 8 bases; junction bases outside the gene matches: 5. This CDR3 spans 15 amino acids. CDR3 bases: TGTGCCAGCAGCGTAGGGGTAGCGGGAGGCTATGAGCAGTTCTTC. Translated, it gives CASSVGVAGGYEQFF.

This sequence joins TRBV6-5 and TRBJ1-2, with D maybe TRBD1 (5 bases). Germline V gene sequence: CDR1 MNHEY, CDR2 SVGAGI. This CDR3 contains 14 residues. V lost 7 bases and J 2 bases, leaving 14 bases between the germline ends. The CDR3 reads CASTPGLRNYGYTF. The CDR3, as DNA: TGTGCCAGCACCCCGGGACTGCGGAACTATGGCTACACCTTC.

CDR3 residues: CAWSLLRGTVETQYF. The CDR3 DNA is TGTGCCTGGAGTCTCCTCAGGGGGACCGTAGAGACCCAGTACTTC. The rearrangement joins TRBV30 to TRBJ2-5, with 7 bases matching TRBD1. The CDR3 covers 15 residues. J gave up 4 bases and V 2 bases, and 10 bases lay outside the gene matches. The germline CDR1 and CDR2 sequences are GTSNPN and SVGIG (reference sequence).

This clone was counted once. The chain carries TRBV6-4 and TRBJ1-2; the match to TRBD1 covers 7 bases. Germline trimming cut 6 bases from V and 7 bases from J; bases unmatched to any gene: 8. Germline CDR1 reads MRHNA; CDR2 reads SNTAGT. The CDR3 is made up of 13 amino acids. CDR3 nucleotides: TGTGCCAGCAGCCAACAGGGGTTGGGTGGCTACACCTTC. Its translation is CASSQQGLGGYTF.

The J gene is TRBJ2-5, the V gene TRBV24-1; the match to TRBD1 covers 9 bases. With V trimmed by 8 bases and J by 5 bases, 5 bases remained unmatched. The CDR3 has 13 amino acids. Looked up from germline, CDR1 is KGHDR and CDR2 is SFDVKD. CDR3 in DNA: TGTGCCACCAACAGGGGGCCGACGGAGACCCAGTACTTC. As protein: CATNRGPTETQYF.

V gene TRBV6-4 combines with J gene TRBJ2-7, with 8 bases aligning to TRBD1. This CDR3 spans 12 amino acids. The V gene end was trimmed by 9 bases and the J gene end by 5 bases; junction bases not matched to a gene: 6. Germline loops: CDR1 MRHNA, CDR2 SNTAGT. The CDR3 here is CARRQGINEQYF. The DNA of the CDR3 is TGTGCCAGACGACAGGGGATTAACGAGCAGTACTTC.

CDR3 nucleotides: TGTGCCTTGGTGGGGAGGACGGAAAAACTGTTTTTT. Encoded protein: CALVGRTEKLFF. The rearrangement uses TRBV30 and TRBJ1-4, with D uncertain. The germline gives CDR1 GTSNPN, CDR2 SVGIG (reference sequence). This CDR3 is 12 amino acids long. The V and J ends lost 7 bases and 8 bases respectively, with 14 bases between them.

The rearrangement links TRBV27 to TRBJ2-7; TRBD1 agrees at 9 bases. The ends lost 3 bases at V and 4 bases at J; junction bases unmatched: 4. This CDR3 is built from 14 residues. CDR1 MNHEY and CDR2 SMNVEV come from the germline V gene (reference sequence). For the CDR3, the DNA is TGTGCCAGCAGTTTCTCACAGGGGGCTTACGAGCAGTACTTC. Translation gives CASSFSQGAYEQYF.

This clone was detected once. V is TRBV28 and J is TRBJ2-7, with TRBD2 matching over 9 bases. This CDR3 region has 15 residues. From germline, CDR1 is MDHEN and CDR2 SYDVKM. The junction had 5 bases not matched to a gene; V was cut back by 1 base and J by 4 bases. CDR3 DNA: TGTGCCAGCAGTTTATCCTTAGCGGGAGTTTACGAGCAGTACTTC. Amino acid sequence: CASSLSLAGVYEQYF.

V is TRBV6-5 and J is TRBJ2-2; 10 bases agree with TRBD2. Germline CDR1 is MNHEY and CDR2 is SVGAGI. The junction had 3 bases not matched to a gene; V was cut back by 6 bases and J by 2 bases. This CDR3 spans 15 amino acids. The CDR3 coding sequence is TGTGCCAGCAGGGTAGCGGGGGGCAACACCGGGGAGCTGTTTTTT. Translation gives CASRVAGGNTGELFF.

The chain uses TRBV6-1 and TRBJ2-4; D remains ambiguous. CDR3 length: 12 residues. Trimming pared 3 bases from V and 6 bases from J, leaving 6 bases between. The germline CDR1 and CDR2 sequences are MNHNS and SASEGT. Written as DNA, the CDR3 is TGTGCCAGCAGTGAGTCTACAAACATTCAGTACTTC. It yields the protein CASSESTNIQYF.